These 4 T cell receptor beta chains were all obtained from the same sample, sequenced in a study of OX40 agonist ivuxolimab in advanced cancers. Profiling relied on immunoSEQ multiplex PCR, and the TCRdb table lists in-frame clones only, not all of them. The data contain tens of thousands of clones, less than 90% of them singletons. Here the sequenced sample was CD4+ or CD8+ T cells sorted from blood, taken in a trial of the OX40 agonist ivuxolimab. The receptors derive from an adult with an advanced solid tumor such as melanoma, head and neck, liver or kidney cancer.

The chain has TRBV4-3 and TRBJ2-3; maybe TRBD2 (5 bases). V was shortened by 3 bases and J by 0 bases, with 13 bases between the two germline ends. Germline V CDR1 and CDR2: LGHNA, YSLEER. CDR3 length: 16 residues. CDR3 residues: CASSHEGLLSTDTQYF. The CDR3 DNA follows: TGCGCCAGCAGCCATGAAGGACTCCTAAGCACAGATACGCAGTATTTT.

J is TRBJ2-1 and V is TRBV20-1; 8 nucleotides match TRBD2. V lost 5 bases and J lost 8; bases outside the gene matches: 2. Germline V gene lookup returns CDR1 DFQATT and CDR2 SNEGSKA (reference sequence). CDR3 length: 11 residues. The CDR3 DNA reads TGCAGTGCTCTAGCGGGCGATGAGCAGTTCTTC. Residues: CSALAGDEQFF.

CDR3 DNA: TGTGCCAGCAGCCTACTCGGACCTACCGGGCGCACAGATACGCAGTATTTT. It codes for CASSLLGPTGRTDTQYF. The chain employs TRBV7-3 and TRBJ2-3; D is uncertain. CDR3 length: 17 residues. Trimming took 5 bases from V and 1 from J, leaving 19 bases between them. CDR1 is SGHTA and CDR2 is FQGTGA in the germline V gene.

This clone was picked up one time. V gene TRBV29-1 combines with J gene TRBJ1-1; 7 nucleotides align to TRBD1. The CDR3 spans 13 residues. The ends lost 7 bases at V and 0 bases at J; junction bases unmatched: 5. Germline-derived CDR1 and CDR2 are SQVTM and ANQGSEA. The CDR3 DNA reads as TGCAGCGCCCCGGGACAGTTGAACACTGAAGCTTTCTTT. This gives the protein CSAPGQLNTEAFF.